In its sample, the clone carrying this TCR beta chain was seen a few times. Its antigen is currently unknown. This sample was included in a study of beta chain features in type 1 diabetes. TCRB transcripts that were expressed got sequenced, as all of the isolated RNA had been reverse transcribed. TCRdb's copy holds only in-frame clones and misses some; the assay was immunoSEQ multiplex PCR. The sample shows about 900,000 clones, about a sixth of them seen only once. This CDR3 has 14 amino acids. The ends lost 11 bases at V and 10 bases at J; junction bases unmatched: 15. Germline V gene sequence: CDR1 ENHRY, CDR2 SYGVKD. Study-wide results and limits: For patients, the naive, central memory and Treg TCRB repertoires appeared more alike than for healthy donors. Here, the possible influence of HLA type (on TCRB rearrangement) remained unresolved. More deletions and fewer insertions at VDJ junctions were found in patients with type 1 diabetes.

The chain recombines TRBV10-3 with TRBJ2-1; TRBD2 matches at 9 bases. Sequenced sample: naive CD4+ T cells from blood. This receptor was obtained from a woman aged 18-29 years in good health. The CDR3 sequence is CAVTGASGTKEQFF. In nucleotides, the CDR3 is TGTGCCGTCACCGGGGCTAGCGGGACGAAGGAGCAGTTCTTC.